Listed here are 2 T cell receptor beta chains from one sample, sequenced in a study of T cells in Graves' hyperthyroidism and ophthalmopathy. Regions amplified from RNA transcripts were the TCR beta CDR3 regions. First-round RT-PCR of the TCR CDR3 relied on the HTBI primer set. One entry per CDR3 protein results from TCRdb running MiXCR on the multiplex PCR reads. The top ten clones hold around 42% of a sample with 95,000 to 110,000 distinct CDR3 sequences, 15% to 20% of them seen once. Sequencing was done on a sample of blood. These TCRs come from a woman between 50 and 59 years old with Graves' hyperthyroidism.

This clonotype showed up many times. This chain uses TRBV5-8 with TRBJ1-6; perhaps TRBD1 as D (5 bases). Trimming removed 4 bases from V and 0 bases from J, with 11 bases in between. CDR3 length: 16 amino acids. Germline V gene lookup returns CDR1 SGHTS and CDR2 YDEGEE. CDR3 coding DNA: TGTGCCAGCAGCGTAAGAGACAGCTCCTATAATTCACCCCTCCACTTT. Its protein is CASSVRDSSYNSPLHF.

The chain couples TRBV19 to TRBJ1-4; D uncertain. The germline CDR1 and CDR2 sequences are LNHDA and SQIVND (reference sequence). The CDR3 runs 15 residues. V was trimmed by 4 bases and J by 3 bases, leaving 12 bases between them. In DNA form, the CDR3 reads TGTGCCAGTAGTAAGTTGTCTGGGGCTAATGAAAAACTGTTTTTT. As protein: CASSKLSGANEKLFF.